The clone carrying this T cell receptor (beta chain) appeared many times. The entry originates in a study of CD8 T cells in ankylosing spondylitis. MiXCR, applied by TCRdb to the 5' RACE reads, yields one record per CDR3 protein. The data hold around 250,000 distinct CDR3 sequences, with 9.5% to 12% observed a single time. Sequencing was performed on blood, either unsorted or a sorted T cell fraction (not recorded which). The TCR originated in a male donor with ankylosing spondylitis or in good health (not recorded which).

CDR3 nucleotide sequence: TGCGCCAGCAGCTCCTCCGACAGGGGGGTTGAAGCTTTCTTT. Translating it yields CASSSSDRGVEAFF. The chain employs TRBV5-1 and TRBJ1-1; TRBD1 agrees at 9 bases. The CDR3 length is 14 residues. V gave up 3 bases and J gave up 7 bases; unmatched junction bases: 7. Per the germline V gene, CDR1 is SGHRS and CDR2 is YFSETQ.